This paragraph reports one T cell receptor beta chain. Its specificity is unknown. The data derive from a study of graft-versus-host responses after intestinal transplantation. Study results and caveats: Investigators detected GvH clones in recipient marrow, with some emerging earlier in ileum or blood.

Trimming removed 0 bases from V and 8 bases from J, with 10 bases in between. There are 12 residues in the CDR3. Germline CDR1 is SQVTM and CDR2 is ANQGSEA. TCRdb keeps only in-frame clones here, not all; method: immunoSEQ multiplex PCR. In the table there are some 15,000 clones, approximately 59% of which are singletons. Intraepithelial and lamina propria lymphocytes were isolated from graft specimens. The sequence derives from a human patient who received an intestinal transplant, so some T cells may come from the graft donor. This chain links TRBV29-1 with TRBJ1-1; a possible D gene is TRBD1 (6 bases). The sequencing here drew on ileum tissue, taken 524 days after transplant. The CDR3 nucleotides read TGCAGCGTTGAAGATCTGGGGGCAGAAGCTTTCTTT. Amino acids: CSVEDLGAEAFF.